Presented here are 14 T cell receptor beta chains from one specimen sequenced in a study of blood T cell repertoires in COVID-19. Method: immunoSEQ multiplex PCR; TCRdb's copy keeps in-frame clones and lacks some. Of 300,000 or so clones in the sample, roughly 86% were seen once. The sample comprised peripheral blood. The receptors derive from a woman aged 50 to 65 who had recovered from COVID-19.

This rearrangement joins TRBV9 to TRBJ2-3; 12 bases map to TRBD2. The CDR3 has 14 residues. Per the germline V gene, CDR1 is SGDLS and CDR2 is YYNGEE. The ends lost 3 bases at V and 6 bases at J; junction bases unmatched: 2. CDR3 sequence reads: CASSGLAGADTQYF. In DNA form, the CDR3 reads TGTGCCAGCAGCGGACTAGCGGGGGCGGATACGCAGTATTTT.

The gene calls are TRBV15 and TRBJ1-4; TRBD1 aligns across 7 bases. V was pared by 4 bases and J by 7 bases, with 9 bases of the junction left unmatched. This CDR3 region has 15 residues. Germline V gives CDR1 LNHNV, CDR2 YYDKDF (reference sequence). The CDR3 sequence is CATSNTNRGSEKLFF. The CDR3 DNA sequence: TGTGCCACCAGCAACACGAACAGGGGAAGTGAAAAACTGTTTTTT.

The chain couples TRBV5-4 to TRBJ2-1; D is unresolved. The CDR3 loop spans 13 amino acids. Trimming pared 0 bases from V and 4 bases from J, leaving 5 bases between. The V gene's germline CDR1 is SGHNT and CDR2 YYREEE (reference sequence). This chain's CDR3 is CASSLVPYNEQFF. The CDR3 coding sequence is TGTGCCAGCAGCTTGGTCCCTTACAATGAGCAGTTCTTC.

This chain connects TRBV11-2 to TRBJ1-1; 7 bases align to TRBD1. Losses at the gene ends were 4 bases for V and 0 bases for J; bases not matched to a gene: 2. This CDR3 region has 14 residues. The V gene's germline CDR1 is SGHAT and CDR2 FQNNGV. CDR3 sequence (DNA): TGTGCCAGCAGCTCCGGGACAGTGAACACTGAAGCTTTCTTT. Translating it yields CASSSGTVNTEAFF.

The genes are TRBV20-1 and TRBJ2-7; 10 nucleotides agree with TRBD2. Germline CDR1 DFQATT, CDR2 SNEGSKA (reference sequence). J lost 5 bases, V lost 3 bases, and 4 bases had no gene match. The CDR3 consists of 13 residues. Written as DNA, the CDR3 is TGCAGTGCTAGTGCTAGCGGGAGTGACGAGCAGTACTTC. Translated, it gives CSASASGSDEQYF.

The chain employs TRBV7-2 and TRBJ1-3; D remains ambiguous. The CDR3 spans 12 residues. The germline gives CDR1 SGHTA, CDR2 FQGNSA. V was trimmed by 1 base and J by 4 bases, leaving 2 bases between them. CDR3 DNA sequence: TGTGCCAGCAGCTTAGTAGGAAACACCATATATTTT. Residues: CASSLVGNTIYF.

CDR3 residues: CASSLASGGTGSGNTIYF. Here the CDR3 DNA reads TGTGCCAGCAGCTTAGCGTCGGGCGGGACAGGCTCTGGAAACACCATATATTTT. V and J are TRBV7-2 and TRBJ1-3; 8 bases are shared with TRBD1. This CDR3 comprises 18 residues. The trim removed 0 bases at V and 0 bases at J, leaving 7 bases unmatched. Germline CDR1 reads SGHTA; CDR2 reads FQGNSA.

The rearrangement uses TRBV28 and TRBJ2-3; the match to TRBD1 covers 7 bases. Trimming cost V 6 bases and J 2 bases; bases outside gene matches: 11. The CDR3 consists of 16 residues. Germline V gene lookup returns CDR1 MDHEN and CDR2 SYDVKM. The CDR3 DNA follows: TGTGCCAGCAGGAACCGGGCACAGGGGTACACAGATACGCAGTATTTT. Its protein is CASRNRAQGYTDTQYF. Looking up the rest from reference TRBV28 and TRBJ2-3 gives the full variable domain: DVKVTQSSRYLVKRTGEKVFLECVQDMDHENMFWYRQDPGLGLRLIYFSYDVKMKEKGDIPEGYSVSREKKERFSLILESASTNQTSMYLCASRNRAQGYTDTQYFGPGTRLTVL.

The DNA for the CDR3 is TGTGCCACCAGTGATTTAAGGGGCAACACCGGGGAGCTGTTTTTT. This encodes CATSDLRGNTGELFF. This chain connects TRBV24-1 to TRBJ2-2, with TRBD1 as a possible D gene (5 bases). The CDR3 contains 15 residues. Germline V gene sequence: CDR1 KGHDR, CDR2 SFDVKD. V was shortened by 1 base and J by 2 bases, with 7 bases between the two germline ends.

The rearrangement links TRBV28 to TRBJ1-2; 8 bases fit TRBD1. Germline CDR1 MDHEN, CDR2 SYDVKM. CDR3 size: 15 residues. With 7 bases clipped from V and 6 bases from J, the junction kept 13 bases outside the gene matches. CDR3 residues: CASKKKWTGQHGYTF. In DNA, the CDR3 is TGTGCCAGCAAAAAAAAGTGGACAGGGCAACATGGCTACACCTTC.

The chain uses TRBV2 and TRBJ2-1; 7 nucleotides match TRBD2. V trimming: 10 bases; J trimming: 4 bases; junction bases outside the gene matches: 7. Per germline, CDR1 SNHLY and CDR2 FYNNEI. This CDR3 has 13 residues. The CDR3 reads CAIEGRDYNEQFF. CDR3 in DNA: TGTGCCATCGAGGGGAGGGATTACAATGAGCAGTTCTTC.

This rearrangement joins TRBV7-2 to TRBJ1-5; D is perhaps TRBD1 (5 bases). Germline loops: CDR1 SGHTA, CDR2 FQGNSA. V gave up 5 bases and J gave up 5 bases, with 10 bases separating them. The CDR3 sequence is 13 residues long. The CDR3 DNA reads as TGTGCCAGCAGCGAAGTCAGGGATCAGCCCCAGCATTTT. The encoded protein is CASSEVRDQPQHF.

The chain joins TRBV28 to TRBJ1-3, with D uncertain. CDR1 is MDHEN, CDR2 SYDVKM, per germline. The CDR3 is made up of 14 amino acids. V gave up 2 bases and J gave up 0 bases, with 5 bases separating them. The CDR3 loop reads CASSLPVSGNTIYF. DNA for the CDR3: TGTGCCAGCAGTTTACCAGTCTCTGGAAACACCATATATTTT.

J is TRBJ2-1 and V is TRBV21-1; TRBD2 is the table's D call and was not checked against the DNA. TRBV21-1 corresponds to a pseudogene. The CDR3 totals 19 residues. The CDR3, as DNA: TGTGCCAGCAGCAAGTTACCGTGGATAGGGACTAGCGGGGCCAATGAGCAGTTCTTC. Residues: CASSKLPWIGTSGANEQFF.